This entry describes one TCR beta chain. Its antigen is not known. This sample was taken from a study of CD8 T cells in Susac syndrome. Study-level points and caveats: Regarding the TCR sequencing and HLA analysis, the study admitted that a relatively small number of individuals were involved.

Patients with Susac syndrome fulfilled recently defined diagnostic criteria for definite or probable disease. Reverse transcription of roughly 0.5 to 1 ug RNA was carried out with random hexamers. Using its own MiXCR run on the immunoSEQ multiplex PCR reads, TCRdb lists one record per CDR3 protein. This table has around 170,000 distinct CDR3 sequences, 90% to 96% appearing once. Trimming cost V 1 base and J 2 bases, with 15 bases left between them. The germline CDR1 and CDR2 sequences are SEHNR and FQNEAQ (reference sequence). This CDR3 spans 17 amino acids. The V and J genes are TRBV7-9 and TRBJ1-5, with D hard to call. The TCR was taken from a human donor with Susac syndrome. What was sequenced was CD4+ T cells from PBMCs. Written as DNA, the CDR3 is TGTGCCAGCAGCTTAGTTAAGGTGATCACGGGCAATCAGCCCCAGCATTTT. Translation gives CASSLVKVITGNQPQHF.